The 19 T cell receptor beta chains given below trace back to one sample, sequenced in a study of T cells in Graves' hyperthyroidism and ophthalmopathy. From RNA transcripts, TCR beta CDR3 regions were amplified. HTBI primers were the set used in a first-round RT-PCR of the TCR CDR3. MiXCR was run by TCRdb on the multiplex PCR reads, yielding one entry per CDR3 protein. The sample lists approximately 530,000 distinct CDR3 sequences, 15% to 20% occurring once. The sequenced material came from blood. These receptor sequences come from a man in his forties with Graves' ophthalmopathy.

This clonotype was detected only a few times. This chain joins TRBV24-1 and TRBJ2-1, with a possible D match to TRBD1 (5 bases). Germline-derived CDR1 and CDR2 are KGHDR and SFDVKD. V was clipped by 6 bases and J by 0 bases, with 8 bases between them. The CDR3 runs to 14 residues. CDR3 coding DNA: TGTGCCACCAGTCAGGGCAGCTCCTACAATGAGCAGTTCTTC. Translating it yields CATSQGSSYNEQFF.

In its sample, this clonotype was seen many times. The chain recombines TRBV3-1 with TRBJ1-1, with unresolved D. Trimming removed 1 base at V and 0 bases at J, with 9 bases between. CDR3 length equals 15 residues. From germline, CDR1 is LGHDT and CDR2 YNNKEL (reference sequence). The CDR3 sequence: CASSQGPNMNTEAFF. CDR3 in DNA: TGTGCCAGCAGCCAAGGACCGAACATGAACACTGAAGCTTTCTTT.

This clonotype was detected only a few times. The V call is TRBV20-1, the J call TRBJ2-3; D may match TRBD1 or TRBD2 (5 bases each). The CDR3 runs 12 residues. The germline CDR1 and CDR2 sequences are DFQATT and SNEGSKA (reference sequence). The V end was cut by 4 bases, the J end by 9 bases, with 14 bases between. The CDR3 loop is CSATGPSPTQYF. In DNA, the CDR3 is TGCAGTGCTACGGGACCTTCCCCCACGCAGTATTTT.

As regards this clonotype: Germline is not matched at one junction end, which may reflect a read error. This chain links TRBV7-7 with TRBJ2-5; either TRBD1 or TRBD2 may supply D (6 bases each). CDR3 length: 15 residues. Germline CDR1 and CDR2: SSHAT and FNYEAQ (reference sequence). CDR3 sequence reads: CASIPTGAPLGTQYF. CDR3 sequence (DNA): TGTGCTAGCATCCCAACGGGGGCTCCCCTGGGGACCCAGTACTTC.

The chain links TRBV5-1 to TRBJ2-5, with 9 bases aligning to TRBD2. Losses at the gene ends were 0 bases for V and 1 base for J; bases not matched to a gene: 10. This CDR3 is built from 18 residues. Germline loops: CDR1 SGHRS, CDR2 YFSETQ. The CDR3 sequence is CASSLVPLGGGAQETQYF. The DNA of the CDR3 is TGCGCCAGCAGCTTGGTTCCCCTGGGCGGGGGGGCCCAAGAGACCCAGTACTTC. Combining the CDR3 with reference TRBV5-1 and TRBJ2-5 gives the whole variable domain KAGVTQTPRYLIKTRGQQVTLSCSPISGHRSVSWYQQTPGQGLQFLFEYFSETQRNKGNFPGRFSGRQFSNSRSEMNVSTLELGDSALYLCASSLVPLGGGAQETQYFGPGTRLLVL.

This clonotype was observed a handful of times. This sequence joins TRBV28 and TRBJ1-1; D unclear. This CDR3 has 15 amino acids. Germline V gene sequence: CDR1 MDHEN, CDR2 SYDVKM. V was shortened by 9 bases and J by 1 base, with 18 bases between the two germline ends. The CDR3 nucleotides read TGTGCCAGTTGCCCGGGAGCCCAACCGAACACTGAAGCTTTCTTT. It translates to CASCPGAQPNTEAFF.

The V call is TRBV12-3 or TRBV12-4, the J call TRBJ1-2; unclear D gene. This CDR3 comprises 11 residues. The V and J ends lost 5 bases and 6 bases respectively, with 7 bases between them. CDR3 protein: CASSTNNGYTF. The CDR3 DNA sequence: TGTGCCAGCAGTACAAATAATGGCTACACCTTC.

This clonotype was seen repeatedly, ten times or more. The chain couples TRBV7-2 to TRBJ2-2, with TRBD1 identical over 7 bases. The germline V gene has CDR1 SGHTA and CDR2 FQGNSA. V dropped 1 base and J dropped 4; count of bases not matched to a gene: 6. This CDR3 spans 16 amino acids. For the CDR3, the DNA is TGTGCCAGCAGCTTAGGTCCAGGGGGAAGCACCGGGGAGCTGTTTTTT. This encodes CASSLGPGGSTGELFF.

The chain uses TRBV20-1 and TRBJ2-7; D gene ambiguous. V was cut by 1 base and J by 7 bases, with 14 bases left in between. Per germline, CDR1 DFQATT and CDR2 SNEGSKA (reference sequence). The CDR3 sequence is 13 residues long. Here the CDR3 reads CSARVTDDGEQYF. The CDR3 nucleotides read TGCAGTGCTAGAGTTACGGACGACGGGGAGCAGTACTTC.

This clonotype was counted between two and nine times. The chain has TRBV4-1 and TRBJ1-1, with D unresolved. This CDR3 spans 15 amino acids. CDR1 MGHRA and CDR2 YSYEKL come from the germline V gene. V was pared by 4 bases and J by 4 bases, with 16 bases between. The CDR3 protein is CASSPRGLIGTEAFF. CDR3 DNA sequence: TGCGCCAGCAGCCCCCGTGGGTTGATCGGCACTGAAGCTTTCTTT.

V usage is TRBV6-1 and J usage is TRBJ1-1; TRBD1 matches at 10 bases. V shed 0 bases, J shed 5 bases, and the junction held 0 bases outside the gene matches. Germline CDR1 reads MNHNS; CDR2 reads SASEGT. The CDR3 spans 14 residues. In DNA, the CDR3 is TGTGCCAGCAGTGAAGCGGGACAGGGGACTGAAGCTTTCTTT. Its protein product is CASSEAGQGTEAFF.

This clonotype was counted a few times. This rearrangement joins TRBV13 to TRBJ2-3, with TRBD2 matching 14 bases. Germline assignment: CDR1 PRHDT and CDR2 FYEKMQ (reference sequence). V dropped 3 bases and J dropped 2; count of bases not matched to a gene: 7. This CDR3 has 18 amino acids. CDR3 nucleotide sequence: TGTGCCAGCAGCTTCTCGACTAGCGGGGGGGCCGTCACAGATACGCAGTATTTT. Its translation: CASSFSTSGGAVTDTQYF.

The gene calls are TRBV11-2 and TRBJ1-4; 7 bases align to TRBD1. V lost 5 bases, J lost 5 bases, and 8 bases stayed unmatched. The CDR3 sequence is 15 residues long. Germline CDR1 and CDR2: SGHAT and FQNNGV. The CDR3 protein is CASSLGGGANEKLFF. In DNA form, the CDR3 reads TGTGCCAGCAGCCTGGGAGGGGGCGCGAATGAAAAACTGTTTTTT.

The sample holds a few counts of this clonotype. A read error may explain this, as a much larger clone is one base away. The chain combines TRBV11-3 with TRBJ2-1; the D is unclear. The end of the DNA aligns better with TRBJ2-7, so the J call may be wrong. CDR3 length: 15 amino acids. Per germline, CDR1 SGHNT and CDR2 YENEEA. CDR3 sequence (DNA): TGTGCCAGCAGTCCAACCACCGACTGGTACAATGAGCAGTACTTC. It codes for CASSPTTDWYNEQYF.

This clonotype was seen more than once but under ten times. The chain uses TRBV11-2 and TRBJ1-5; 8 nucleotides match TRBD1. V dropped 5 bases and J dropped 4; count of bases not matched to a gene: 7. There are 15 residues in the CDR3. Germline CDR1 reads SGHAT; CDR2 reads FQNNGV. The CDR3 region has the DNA TGTGCCAGCAGCAACGGACAGGGAGTTAATCAGCCCCAGCATTTT. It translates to CASSNGQGVNQPQHF.

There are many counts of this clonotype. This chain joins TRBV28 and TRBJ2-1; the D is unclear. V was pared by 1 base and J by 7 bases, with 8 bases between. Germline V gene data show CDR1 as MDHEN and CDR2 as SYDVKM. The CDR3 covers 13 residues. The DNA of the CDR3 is TGTGCCAGCAGTTTATTCACGATAAATGAGCAGTTCTTC. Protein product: CASSLFTINEQFF.

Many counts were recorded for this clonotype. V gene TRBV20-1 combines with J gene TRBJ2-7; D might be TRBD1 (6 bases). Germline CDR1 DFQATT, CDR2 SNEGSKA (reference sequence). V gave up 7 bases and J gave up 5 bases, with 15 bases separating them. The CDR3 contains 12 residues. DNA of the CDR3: TGCAGTGTCCCGGACAGCGCCCACGAGCAGTACTTC. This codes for CSVPDSAHEQYF.

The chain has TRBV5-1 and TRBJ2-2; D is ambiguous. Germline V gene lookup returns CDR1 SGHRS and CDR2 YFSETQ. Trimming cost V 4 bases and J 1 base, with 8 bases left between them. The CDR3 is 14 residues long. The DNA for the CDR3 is TGCGCCAGCAGCCGTTGGAGGAACACCGGGGAGCTGTTTTTT. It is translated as CASSRWRNTGELFF.

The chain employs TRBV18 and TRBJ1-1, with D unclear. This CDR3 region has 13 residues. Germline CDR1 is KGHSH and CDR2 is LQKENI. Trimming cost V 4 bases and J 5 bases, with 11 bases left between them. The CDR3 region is CASSQLDGTEAFF. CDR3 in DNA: TGTGCCAGCTCACAGTTGGACGGTACTGAAGCTTTCTTT.